The 26 T cell receptor beta chains below come from one sample, sequenced in a study of T-cell memory formation after mild COVID-19. TCRdb passed the 5' RACE reads through MiXCR, listing each CDR3 protein once. This sample has 400,000 to 550,000 distinct CDR3 sequences, with about 23% found just once. Specimen: PBMCs or a T cell subset sorted from them (not recorded which). All receptors derive from an adult woman who had mild COVID-19 (a few samples of this study predate the infection). Cell type and time point are not known.

The chain recombines TRBV5-6 with TRBJ2-7; 10 nucleotides line up with TRBD2. The CDR3 is made up of 16 amino acids. With 4 bases clipped from V and 6 bases from J, the junction kept 13 bases outside the gene matches. CDR1 SGHDT and CDR2 YYEEEE come from the germline V gene. The CDR3 bases are TGTGCCAGCAGCCACATCCAACTAGCGGGGTCGGCCGAGCAGTACTTC. It encodes CASSHIQLAGSAEQYF.

This chain uses TRBV7-9 with TRBJ2-1; D tentatively reads TRBD1 or TRBD2 (6 bases each). Germline loops: CDR1 SEHNR, CDR2 FQNEAQ (reference sequence). Trimming removed 4 bases at V and 7 bases at J, with 17 bases between. This CDR3 comprises 15 residues. In DNA, the CDR3 is TGTGCCAGCAGCTGGAGCTGGAGGGGGTCGAATGAGCAGTTCTTC. Protein product: CASSWSWRGSNEQFF.

Only a few counts were recorded for this clonotype. This chain uses TRBV15 with TRBJ2-3; 9 bases agree with TRBD2. This CDR3 spans 19 amino acids. With 0 bases clipped from V and 2 bases from J, the junction kept 12 bases outside the gene matches. Germline V gene lookup returns CDR1 LNHNV and CDR2 YYDKDF (reference sequence). The CDR3 coding sequence is TGTGCCACCAGCAGAGAGGCGGTCGCAACTAGCGGGCCCACAGATACGCAGTATTTT. Protein sequence: CATSREAVATSGPTDTQYF.

V gene TRBV9 combines with J gene TRBJ2-1; 7 bases line up with TRBD2. CDR1 is SGDLS and CDR2 is YYNGEE in the germline V gene. The CDR3 loop spans 16 amino acids. V shed 6 bases, J shed 4 bases, and the junction held 13 bases outside the gene matches. DNA of the CDR3: TGTGCCAGCACCATGCCGGGAGCCGGGGGGTACAATGAGCAGTTCTTC. Translating gives CASTMPGAGGYNEQFF. Full variable domain (outside the CDR3, taken from reference TRBV9 and TRBJ2-1): DSGVTQTPKHLITATGQRVTLRCSPRSGDLSVYWYQQSLDQGLQFLIQYYNGEERAKGNILERFSAQQFPDLHSELNLSSLELGDSALYFCASTMPGAGGYNEQFFGPGTRLTVL.

The V and J genes are TRBV7-2 and TRBJ2-7; no firm D call. The CDR3 spans 14 residues. Germline CDR1 SGHTA, CDR2 FQGNSA. V lost 2 bases and J lost 0, with 8 bases in between. The CDR3 sequence: CASSLSTNSYEQYF. The CDR3, as DNA: TGTGCCAGCAGCTTATCGACGAACTCCTACGAGCAGTACTTC.

The chain couples TRBV5-1 to TRBJ2-5, with 11 bases matching TRBD2. Germline V gives CDR1 SGHRS, CDR2 YFSETQ. The ends lost 4 bases at V and 3 bases at J; junction bases unmatched: 11. This CDR3 comprises 17 residues. DNA for the CDR3: TGCGCCAGCAGCAAGGGGGGACTAGCGGCGGGAAAAGAGACCCAGTACTTC. Encoded protein: CASSKGGLAAGKETQYF. The full variable domain, completed using reference TRBV5-1 and TRBJ2-5, is KAGVTQTPRYLIKTRGQQVTLSCSPISGHRSVSWYQQTPGQGLQFLFEYFSETQRNKGNFPGRFSGRQFSNSRSEMNVSTLELGDSALYLCASSKGGLAAGKETQYFGPGTRLLVL.

This clonotype was seen a few times. J is TRBJ2-7 and V is TRBV5-4; D is uncertain. Looked up from germline, CDR1 is SGHNT and CDR2 is YYREEE (reference sequence). This CDR3 spans 14 amino acids. The germline V and J ends were trimmed by 3 bases and 4 bases, with 14 bases remaining between them. For the CDR3, the DNA is TGTGCCAGCAGCTGGGGTAGCTCGGTTTACGAGCAGTACTTC. This gives the protein CASSWGSSVYEQYF.

The V call is TRBV5-1, the J call TRBJ2-1; 7 nucleotides agree with TRBD2. CDR3 length: 16 residues. Trimming cost V 4 bases and J 6 bases; bases outside gene matches: 13. Germline CDR1 is SGHRS and CDR2 is YFSETQ. CDR3 nucleotides: TGCGCCAGCAGCACCGGGACTAATGGGGCTTCCAATGAGCAGTTCTTC. Protein sequence: CASSTGTNGASNEQFF.

The sample holds a few counts of this clonotype. The chain couples TRBV7-9 to TRBJ2-7, with a tentative D call TRBD1 (7 bases). The germline gives CDR1 SEHNR, CDR2 FQNEAQ (reference sequence). CDR3 length: 16 residues. V was trimmed by 5 bases and J by 4 bases, leaving 21 bases between them. CDR3 nucleotide sequence: TGTGCCAGCAGCAACATGCAGACAGGGACTTCGTACGAGCAGTACTTC. It yields the protein CASSNMQTGTSYEQYF.

This clonotype has a handful of counts. V and J are TRBV12-3 or TRBV12-4 and TRBJ2-1, with D perhaps TRBD2 (6 bases). Deletions cut 4 bases from V and 7 bases from J, with 17 bases between. This CDR3 region has 15 residues. CDR3 in amino acids: CASSSHRLARNEQFF. CDR3 in DNA: TGTGCCAGCAGTTCCCATCGTCTAGCGAGAAATGAGCAGTTCTTC.

The chain combines TRBV4-1 with TRBJ1-1; D perhaps matches TRBD1 (6 bases). CDR1 is MGHRA, CDR2 YSYEKL, per germline. V was cut by 0 bases and J by 5 bases, with 13 bases left in between. The CDR3 covers 15 residues. CDR3 sequence (DNA): TGCGCCAGCAGCCAAGACGAGGGGGTTTGGACTGAAGCTTTCTTT. It is translated as CASSQDEGVWTEAFF.

This chain connects TRBV9 to TRBJ1-5; maybe TRBD1 (5 bases). The CDR3 loop spans 15 amino acids. The V and J ends lost 1 base and 5 bases respectively, with 13 bases between them. Germline assignment: CDR1 SGDLS and CDR2 YYNGEE. CDR3 bases: TGTGCCAGCAGCGTATCCGGACACCATGATCAGCCCCAGCATTTT. Protein: CASSVSGHHDQPQHF. Full variable domain (remainder filled in from reference TRBV9 and TRBJ1-5): DSGVTQTPKHLITATGQRVTLRCSPRSGDLSVYWYQQSLDQGLQFLIQYYNGEERAKGNILERFSAQQFPDLHSELNLSSLELGDSALYFCASSVSGHHDQPQHFGDGTRLSIL.

This chain connects TRBV3-1 to TRBJ2-3; D may be TRBD1 (5 bases). V was trimmed by 3 bases and J by 1 base, leaving 14 bases between them. Germline-derived CDR1 and CDR2 are LGHDT and YNNKEL (reference sequence). The CDR3 consists of 16 residues. The CDR3 is CASSHPRVTGTDTQYF. The DNA for the CDR3 is TGTGCCAGCAGCCACCCCAGGGTAACGGGCACAGATACGCAGTATTTT.

This clonotype was observed a handful of times. V is TRBV7-2 and J is TRBJ2-7; D unresolved. V lost 1 base and J lost 6, with 7 bases in between. CDR3 size: 12 residues. Germline assignment: CDR1 SGHTA and CDR2 FQGNSA. The DNA of the CDR3 is TGTGCCAGCAGCTTAGTGCCTTCCGAGCAGTACTTC. Its protein is CASSLVPSEQYF.

This clonotype turned up a few times. The gene calls are TRBV18 and TRBJ2-1; 10 positions agree with TRBD2. Germline CDR1 and CDR2: KGHSH and LQKENI. V lost 1 base, J lost 1 base, and 4 bases stayed unmatched. The CDR3 runs 17 residues. CDR3 sequence (DNA): TGTGCCAGCTCACCACTGAGGACTAGCGGTTCCTACAATGAGCAGTTCTTC. Translated, it gives CASSPLRTSGSYNEQFF.

The V gene is TRBV6-6, the J gene TRBJ2-7; 7 bases are a match to TRBD1. In germline, CDR1 is MNHNY, CDR2 SVGAGI (reference sequence). This CDR3 is 15 amino acids long. The trim removed 6 bases at V and 4 bases at J, leaving 12 bases unmatched. CDR3 nucleotides: TGTGCCAGCAGAACCCCGGGACAGTCCACATACGAGCAGTACTTC. This translates into CASRTPGQSTYEQYF.

This clonotype was observed a few times. V usage is TRBV29-1 and J usage is TRBJ2-1, with TRBD1 matching 9 bases. This CDR3 contains 15 residues. Trimming took 5 bases from V and 7 from J; bases not matched to a gene: 12. The V gene's germline CDR1 is SQVTM and CDR2 ANQGSEA. Here the CDR3 DNA reads TGCAGCGTTCCCTACCGGGACAGGGAAGGGAATGAGCAGTTCTTC. Translated, it gives CSVPYRDREGNEQFF.

The chain links TRBV6-2 or TRBV6-3 to TRBJ2-7; no definite D call. CDR1 and CDR2 (germline): MNHEY, SVGEGT. Trimming removed 6 bases at V and 2 bases at J, with 14 bases between. The CDR3 runs to 14 residues. The CDR3 region has the DNA TGTGCCAGCAGCCCTATGTGGGTTACCTACGAGCAGTACTTC. It translates to CASSPMWVTYEQYF.

The gene calls are TRBV10-3 and TRBJ2-3; 10 bases agree with TRBD2. The V gene's germline CDR1 is ENHRY and CDR2 SYGVKD. After removal of 6 bases from V and 0 bases from J, the junction contained 6 bases not matched to a gene. CDR3 length: 16 residues. The CDR3, as DNA: TGTGCCATCAGCCGTGGACTAGCGGCTAGCACAGATACGCAGTATTTT. The encoded protein is CAISRGLAASTDTQYF.

As DNA, the CDR3 is TGTGCCAGCAGCGACATAACTGAAGCTTTCTTT. This sequence encodes CASSDITEAFF. The chain carries TRBV7-9 and TRBJ1-1; D gene unclear. Germline-derived CDR1 and CDR2 are SEHNR and FQNEAQ (reference sequence). V was trimmed by 5 bases and J by 5 bases, leaving 6 bases between them. The CDR3 has 11 amino acids. The full variable domain, rest sourced from reference TRBV7-9 and TRBJ1-1, is DTGVSQNPRHKITKRGQNVTFRCDPISEHNRLYWYRQTLGQGPEFLTYFQNEAQLEKSRLLSDRFSAERPKGSFSTLEIQRTEQGDSAMYLCASSDITEAFFGQGTRLTVV.

The rearrangement links TRBV5-6 to TRBJ2-5; 9 bases match TRBD1. V trimming: 5 bases; J trimming: 3 bases; junction bases outside the gene matches: 5. CDR3 length equals 14 residues. Germline V gene lookup returns CDR1 SGHDT and CDR2 YYEEEE. The CDR3 here is CASSRGTGKETQYF. The DNA for the CDR3 is TGTGCCAGCAGTCGTGGGACAGGGAAAGAGACCCAGTACTTC.

The CDR3 here is CASSPYSSGLYGYTF. CDR3 bases: TGTGCCAGCAGTCCTTACTCCTCGGGCCTCTATGGCTACACCTTC. The chain recombines TRBV12-3 or TRBV12-4 with TRBJ1-2; D is unclear. Trimming cost V 5 bases and J 4 bases, with 17 bases left between them. CDR3 size: 15 residues.

The V gene is TRBV4-1, the J gene TRBJ1-2; D may be TRBD1 (5 bases). Germline CDR1 reads MGHRA; CDR2 reads YSYEKL. This CDR3 spans 16 amino acids. V lost 6 bases, J lost 7 bases, and 24 bases lay in between. Here the CDR3 reads CASSPGAQRNPFGYTF. The CDR3 nucleotides read TGCGCCAGCAGTCCCGGGGCACAACGGAACCCCTTTGGCTACACCTTC.

In this sample, this clonotype turned up a few times. The CDR3 DNA is TGTGCCATCCGGCTAGCGGGAGGAGAGACCCAGTACTTC. Translated: CAIRLAGGETQYF. This chain links TRBV10-3 with TRBJ2-5; 11 bases are shared with TRBD2. Germline V gene sequence: CDR1 ENHRY, CDR2 SYGVKD. CDR3 length: 13 residues. Losses at the gene ends were 8 bases for V and 4 bases for J; bases not matched to a gene: 3.

This clonotype was seen a handful of times. The chain combines TRBV7-9 with TRBJ2-1; 11 nucleotides align to TRBD2. The V segment lost 5 bases and the J segment 5 bases; nucleotides outside the gene matches: 8. This CDR3 is 16 amino acids long. Germline V lookup: CDR1 SEHNR, CDR2 FQNEAQ (reference sequence). The chain's CDR3 is CASSPRMTSGDNEQFF. CDR3 nucleotide sequence: TGTGCCAGCAGCCCTCGTATGACTAGCGGGGACAATGAGCAGTTCTTC.

The chain combines TRBV9 with TRBJ2-1; D is perhaps TRBD1 (5 bases). The germline CDR1 and CDR2 sequences are SGDLS and YYNGEE. Between the trimmed V and J ends, which lost 0 bases and 5 bases, there was a span of 12 bases. This CDR3 comprises 15 residues. CDR3 sequence: CASSVAGADHNEQFF. The CDR3 DNA reads TGTGCCAGCAGCGTAGCTGGGGCAGATCACAATGAGCAGTTCTTC.